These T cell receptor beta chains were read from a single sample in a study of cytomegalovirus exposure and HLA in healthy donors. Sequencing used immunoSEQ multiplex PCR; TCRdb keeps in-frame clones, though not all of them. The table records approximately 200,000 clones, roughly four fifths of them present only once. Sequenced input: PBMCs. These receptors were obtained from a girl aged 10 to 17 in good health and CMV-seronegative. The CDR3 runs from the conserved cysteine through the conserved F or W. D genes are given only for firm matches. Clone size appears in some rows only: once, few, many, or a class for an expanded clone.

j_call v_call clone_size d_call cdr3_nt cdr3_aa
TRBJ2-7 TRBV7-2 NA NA TGTGCCAGCAGCTTAGGACGGGTCTACGAGCAGTACTTC CASSLGRVYEQYF
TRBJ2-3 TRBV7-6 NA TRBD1 TGTGCCAGCAGCCAGGGACAGTTTAGCACAGATACGCAGTATTTT CASSQGQFSTDTQYF
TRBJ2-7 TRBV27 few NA TGTGCCAGCAGCCGATACCCCGGTAGCTCCTACGAGCAGTACTTC CASSRYPGSSYEQYF
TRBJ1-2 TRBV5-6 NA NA TGTGCCAGCGAAAACAGGGCCGACTATGGCTACACCTTC CASENRADYGYTF
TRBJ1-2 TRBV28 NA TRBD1 TGTGCCAGCAGGAGTACAGGGGTAGGATCCTATGGCTACACCTTC CASRSTGVGSYGYTF
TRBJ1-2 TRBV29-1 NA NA TGCAGCGTTGAATTGGCGACAGGCCTATCTCTTATCTATGGCTACACCTTC CSVELATGLSLIYGYTF
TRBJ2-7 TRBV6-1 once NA TGTGCCAGCAGTGATCGGCTAGGGGGTGCCTACGAGCAGTACTTC CASSDRLGGAYEQYF
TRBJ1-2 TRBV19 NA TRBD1 TGTGCCAGTAGTATACTGGGACAGGGCAACTATGGCTACACCTTC CASSILGQGNYGYTF
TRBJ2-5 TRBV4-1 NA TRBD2 TGCGCCAGCAGCCAAGATTCGGTGTGGGCTGTAGCGGGGAGCCAAGAGACCCAGTACTTC CASSQDSVWAVAGSQETQYF
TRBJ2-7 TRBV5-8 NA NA TGTGCCAGCAGCTTCACGGTGGGAGTAGCCAGGTACGAGCAGTACTTC CASSFTVGVARYEQYF
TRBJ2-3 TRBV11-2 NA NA TGTGCCAGCAGCTTAGAAGTGGCAGGTACGCAGTATTTT CASSLEVAGTQYF
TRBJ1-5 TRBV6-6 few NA TGTGCCAGCAGTCCACGGGGGGATCGTTACAATCAGCCCCAGCATTTT CASSPRGDRYNQPQHF
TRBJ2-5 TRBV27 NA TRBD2 TGTGCCAGCAGTTTATCGGGCGGGGGGGCCGCTTTATCCGAGACCCAGTACTTC CASSLSGGGAALSETQYF
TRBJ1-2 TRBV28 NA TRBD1 TGTGCCAGCAGTCTGACAGGGTTTGTCTATGGCTACACCTTC CASSLTGFVYGYTF
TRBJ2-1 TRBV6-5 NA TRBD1 TGTGCCAGCAGTTACTCCACAGGGGAATGGGAGTTCTTC CASSYSTGEWEFF
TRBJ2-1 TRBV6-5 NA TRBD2 TGTGCCAGCGCTAGCGGGGCCCCGCCCTACAATGAGCAGTTCTTC CASASGAPPYNEQFF
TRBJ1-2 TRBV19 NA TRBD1 TGTGCCAGTAGTACGGACAGGGGAGTTGGCTACACCTTC CASSTDRGVGYTF